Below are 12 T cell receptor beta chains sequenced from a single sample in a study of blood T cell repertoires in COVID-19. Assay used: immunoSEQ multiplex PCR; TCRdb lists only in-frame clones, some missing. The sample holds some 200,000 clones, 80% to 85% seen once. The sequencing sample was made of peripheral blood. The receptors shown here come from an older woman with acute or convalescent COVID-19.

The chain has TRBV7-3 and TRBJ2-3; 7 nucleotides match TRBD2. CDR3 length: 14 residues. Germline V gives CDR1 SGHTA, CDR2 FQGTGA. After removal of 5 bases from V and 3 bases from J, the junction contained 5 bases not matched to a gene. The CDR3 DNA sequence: TGTGCCAGCAGCCCAGGACTAGAGACAGATACGCAGTATTTT. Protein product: CASSPGLETDTQYF. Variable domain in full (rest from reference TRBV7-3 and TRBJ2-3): GAGVSQTPSNKVTEKGKYVELRCDPISGHTALYWYRQSLGQGPEFLIYFQGTGAADDSGLPNDRFFAVRPEGSVSTLKIQRTERGDSAVYLCASSPGLETDTQYFGPGTRLTVL.

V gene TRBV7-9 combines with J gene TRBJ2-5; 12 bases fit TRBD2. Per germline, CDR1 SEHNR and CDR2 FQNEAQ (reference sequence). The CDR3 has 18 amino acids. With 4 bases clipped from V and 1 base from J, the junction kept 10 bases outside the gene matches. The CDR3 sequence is CASSSRTRTSGVQETQYF. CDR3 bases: TGTGCCAGCAGCTCGCGGACTCGGACTAGCGGGGTCCAAGAGACCCAGTACTTC.

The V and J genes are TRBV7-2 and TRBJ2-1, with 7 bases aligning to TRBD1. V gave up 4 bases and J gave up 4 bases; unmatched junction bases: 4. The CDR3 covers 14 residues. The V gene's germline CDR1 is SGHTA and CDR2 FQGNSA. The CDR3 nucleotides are TGTGCCAGCAGCTCCCGGGACAGTTACAATGAGCAGTTCTTC. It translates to CASSSRDSYNEQFF.

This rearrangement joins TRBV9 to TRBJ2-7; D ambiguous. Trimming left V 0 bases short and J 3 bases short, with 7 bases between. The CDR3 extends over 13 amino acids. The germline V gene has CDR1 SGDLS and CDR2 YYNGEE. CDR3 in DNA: TGTGCCAGCAGCGTAGGACACGGCTACGAGCAGTACTTC. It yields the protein CASSVGHGYEQYF.

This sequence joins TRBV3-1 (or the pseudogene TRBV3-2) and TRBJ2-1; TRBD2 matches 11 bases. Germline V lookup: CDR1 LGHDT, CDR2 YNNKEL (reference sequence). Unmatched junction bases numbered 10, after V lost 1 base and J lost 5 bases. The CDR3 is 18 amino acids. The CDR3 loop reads CASSQVGLAGGFNNEQFF. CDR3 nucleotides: TGTGCCAGCAGCCAAGTGGGGCTAGCGGGGGGATTTAACAATGAGCAGTTCTTC.

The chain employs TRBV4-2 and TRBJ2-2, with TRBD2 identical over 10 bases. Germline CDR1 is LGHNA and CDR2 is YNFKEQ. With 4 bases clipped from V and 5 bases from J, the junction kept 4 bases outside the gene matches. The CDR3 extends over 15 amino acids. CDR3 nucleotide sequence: TGTGCCAGCAGCCTTAGCGGGGGGAGAACCGGGGAGCTGTTTTTT. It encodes CASSLSGGRTGELFF.

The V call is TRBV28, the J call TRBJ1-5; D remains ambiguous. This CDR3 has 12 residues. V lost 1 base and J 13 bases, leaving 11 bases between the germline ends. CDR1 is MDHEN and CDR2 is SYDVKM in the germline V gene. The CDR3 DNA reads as TGTGCCAGCAGTTTATCCGCGACCGGGCAGCATTTT. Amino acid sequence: CASSLSATGQHF.

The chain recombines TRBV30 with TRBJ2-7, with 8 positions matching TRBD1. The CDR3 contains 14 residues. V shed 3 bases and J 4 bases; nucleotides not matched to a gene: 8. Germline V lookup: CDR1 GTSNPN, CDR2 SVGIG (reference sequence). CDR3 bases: TGTGCCTGGAGCCCCAGGGGGCCGGGGTACGAGCAGTACTTC. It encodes CAWSPRGPGYEQYF.

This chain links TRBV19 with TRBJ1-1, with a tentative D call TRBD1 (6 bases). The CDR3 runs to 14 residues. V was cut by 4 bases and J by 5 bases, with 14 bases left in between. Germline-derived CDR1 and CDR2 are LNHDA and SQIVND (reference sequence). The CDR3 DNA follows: TGTGCCAGTAGTAGAATACAGGGTAGGACTGAAGCTTTCTTT. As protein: CASSRIQGRTEAFF.

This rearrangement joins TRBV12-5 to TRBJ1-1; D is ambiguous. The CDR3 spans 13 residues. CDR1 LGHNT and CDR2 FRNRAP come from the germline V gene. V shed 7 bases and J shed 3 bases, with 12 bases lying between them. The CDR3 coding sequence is TGTGCTAGTGTAGGCGGCGGCTACACTGAAGCTTTCTTT. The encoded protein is CASVGGGYTEAFF.

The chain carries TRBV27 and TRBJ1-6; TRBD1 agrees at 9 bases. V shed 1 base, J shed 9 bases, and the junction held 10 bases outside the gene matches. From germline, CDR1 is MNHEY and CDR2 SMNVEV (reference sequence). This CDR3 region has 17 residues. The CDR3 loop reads CASSLLGQGRILSPLHF. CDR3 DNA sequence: TGTGCCAGCAGTTTATTGGGACAGGGAAGGATTCTTTCACCCCTCCACTTT.

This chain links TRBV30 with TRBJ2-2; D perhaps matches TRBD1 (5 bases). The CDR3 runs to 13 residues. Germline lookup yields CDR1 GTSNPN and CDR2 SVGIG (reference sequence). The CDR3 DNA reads TGTGCGCAGAAGCGTTCAGGGAACGGGGAGCTGTTTTTT. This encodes CAQKRSGNGELFF.